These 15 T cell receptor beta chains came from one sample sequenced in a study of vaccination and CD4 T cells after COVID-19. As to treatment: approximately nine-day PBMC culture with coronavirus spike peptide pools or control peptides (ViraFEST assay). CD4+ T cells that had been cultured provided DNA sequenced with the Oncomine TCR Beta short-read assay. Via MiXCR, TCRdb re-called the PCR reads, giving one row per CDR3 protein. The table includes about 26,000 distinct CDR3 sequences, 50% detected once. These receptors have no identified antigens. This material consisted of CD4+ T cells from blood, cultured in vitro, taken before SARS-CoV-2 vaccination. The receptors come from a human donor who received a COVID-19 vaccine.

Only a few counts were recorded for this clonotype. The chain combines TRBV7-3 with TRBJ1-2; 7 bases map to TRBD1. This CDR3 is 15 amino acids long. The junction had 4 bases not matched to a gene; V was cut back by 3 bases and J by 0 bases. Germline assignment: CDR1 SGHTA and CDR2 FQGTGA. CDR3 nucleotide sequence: TGTGCCAGCAGCTTTACAGGGGAATCTAACTATGGCTACACCTTC. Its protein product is CASSFTGESNYGYTF.

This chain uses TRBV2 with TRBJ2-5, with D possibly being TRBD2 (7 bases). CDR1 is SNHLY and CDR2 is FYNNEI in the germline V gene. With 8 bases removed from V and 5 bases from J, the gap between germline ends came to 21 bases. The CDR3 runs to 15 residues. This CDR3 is CASLLVGGPGETQYF. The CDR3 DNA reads TGTGCCAGCCTATTAGTGGGGGGGCCGGGGGAGACCCAGTACTTC.

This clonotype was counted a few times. The CDR3 nucleotides read TGTGCCACCAGTTCGACGACAGGCGGAATAGAAGAGACCCAGTACTTC. Amino acid sequence: CATSSTTGGIEETQYF. The chain carries TRBV24-1 and TRBJ2-5; D is possibly TRBD1 (6 bases). Germline V gives CDR1 KGHDR, CDR2 SFDVKD. V was pared by 6 bases and J by 3 bases, with 19 bases between. The CDR3 is made up of 16 amino acids.

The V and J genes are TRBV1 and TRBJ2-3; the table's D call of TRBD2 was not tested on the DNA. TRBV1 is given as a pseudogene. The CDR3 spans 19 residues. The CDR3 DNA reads TGCACCAGCAGCCATGGGGGTAAGCGGGGGTTCCCTCGCACAGATACGCAGTATTTT. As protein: CTSSHGGKRGFPRTDTQYF.

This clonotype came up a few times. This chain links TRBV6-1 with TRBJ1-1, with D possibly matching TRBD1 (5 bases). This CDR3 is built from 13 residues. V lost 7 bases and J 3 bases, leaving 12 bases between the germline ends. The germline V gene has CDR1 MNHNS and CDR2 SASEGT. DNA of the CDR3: TGTGCCAGCACTAGGGACTCCGACACTGAAGCTTTCTTT. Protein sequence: CASTRDSDTEAFF.

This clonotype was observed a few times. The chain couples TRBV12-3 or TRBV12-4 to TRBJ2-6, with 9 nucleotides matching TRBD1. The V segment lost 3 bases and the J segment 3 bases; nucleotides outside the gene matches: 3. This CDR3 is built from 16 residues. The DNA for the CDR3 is TGTGCCAGCAGTTTCACAGGGGGCGGTGGGGCCAACGTCCTGACTTTC. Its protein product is CASSFTGGGGANVLTF.

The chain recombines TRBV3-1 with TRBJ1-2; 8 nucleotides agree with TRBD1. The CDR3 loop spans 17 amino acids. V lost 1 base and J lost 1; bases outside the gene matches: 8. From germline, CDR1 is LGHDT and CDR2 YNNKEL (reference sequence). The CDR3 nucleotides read TGTGCCAGCAGCCAAGGCGACAGGGGCCTACTTAACTATGGCTACACCTTC. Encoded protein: CASSQGDRGLLNYGYTF.

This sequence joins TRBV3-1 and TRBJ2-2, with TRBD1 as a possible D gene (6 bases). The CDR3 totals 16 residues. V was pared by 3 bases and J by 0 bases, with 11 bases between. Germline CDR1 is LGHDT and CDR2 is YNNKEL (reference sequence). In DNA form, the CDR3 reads TGTGCCAGCAGCCAGGGGACACCAGCGAACACCGGGGAGCTGTTTTTT. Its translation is CASSQGTPANTGELFF. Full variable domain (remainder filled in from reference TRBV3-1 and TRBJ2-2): DTAVSQTPKYLVTQMGNDKSIKCEQNLGHDTMYWYKQDSKKFLKIMFSYNNKELIINETVPNRFSPKSPDKAHLNLHINSLELGDSAVYFCASSQGTPANTGELFFGEGSRLTVL.

This CDR3 reads CASSLAGQPNGYTF. The CDR3 bases are TGTGCCAGCAGTTTAGCGGGACAGCCAAATGGCTACACCTTC. The rearrangement uses TRBV12-3 or TRBV12-4 and TRBJ1-2; 7 bases map to TRBD1. V dropped 0 bases and J dropped 6; count of bases not matched to a gene: 4. This CDR3 is built from 14 residues.

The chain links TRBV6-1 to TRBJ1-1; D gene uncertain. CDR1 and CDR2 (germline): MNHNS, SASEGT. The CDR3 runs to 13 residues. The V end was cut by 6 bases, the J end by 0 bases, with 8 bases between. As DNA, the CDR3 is TGTGCCAGCAGCTCGGACCTGAACACTGAAGCTTTCTTT. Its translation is CASSSDLNTEAFF.

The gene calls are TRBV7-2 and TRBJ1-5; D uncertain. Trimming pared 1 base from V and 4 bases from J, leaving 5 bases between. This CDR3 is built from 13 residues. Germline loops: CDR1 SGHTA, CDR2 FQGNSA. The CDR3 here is CASSLVRNQPQHF. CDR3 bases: TGTGCCAGCAGCTTAGTACGGAATCAGCCCCAGCATTTT. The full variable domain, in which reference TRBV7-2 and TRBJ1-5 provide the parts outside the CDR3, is GAGVSQSPSNKVTEKGKDVELRCDPISGHTALYWYRQSLGQGLEFLIYFQGNSAPDKSGLPSDRFSAERTGGSVSTLTIQRTQQEDSAVYLCASSLVRNQPQHFGDGTRLSIL.

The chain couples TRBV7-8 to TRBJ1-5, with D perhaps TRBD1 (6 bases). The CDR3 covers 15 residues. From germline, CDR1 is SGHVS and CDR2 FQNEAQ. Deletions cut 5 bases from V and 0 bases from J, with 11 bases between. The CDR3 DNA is TGTGCCAGCAGCGGGACACGTTATAGCAATCAGCCCCAGCATTTT. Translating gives CASSGTRYSNQPQHF.

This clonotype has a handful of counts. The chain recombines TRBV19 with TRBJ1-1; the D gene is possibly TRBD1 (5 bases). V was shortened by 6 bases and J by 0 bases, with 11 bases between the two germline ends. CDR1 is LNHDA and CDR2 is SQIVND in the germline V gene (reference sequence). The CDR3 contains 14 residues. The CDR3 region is CASRQGGLNTEAFF. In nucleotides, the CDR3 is TGTGCCAGTAGGCAGGGCGGTTTGAACACTGAAGCTTTCTTT.

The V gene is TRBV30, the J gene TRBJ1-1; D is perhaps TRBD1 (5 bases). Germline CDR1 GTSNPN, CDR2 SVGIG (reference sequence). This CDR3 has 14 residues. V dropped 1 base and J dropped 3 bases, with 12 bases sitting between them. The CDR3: CAWSGLREDTEAFF. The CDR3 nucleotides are TGTGCCTGGAGTGGTCTCAGGGAAGACACTGAAGCTTTCTTT.

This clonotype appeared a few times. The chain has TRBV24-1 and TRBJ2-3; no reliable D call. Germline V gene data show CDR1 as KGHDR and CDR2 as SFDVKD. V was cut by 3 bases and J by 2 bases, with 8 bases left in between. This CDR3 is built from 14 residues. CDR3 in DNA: TGTGCCACCAGTGATCAAGACTCCACAGATACGCAGTATTTT. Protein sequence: CATSDQDSTDTQYF.